This TCR beta chain was recovered during a study of cytomegalovirus exposure and HLA in healthy donors. PCR used 60 Vbeta primers and 13 Jbeta primers. Using immunoSEQ multiplex PCR, the repertoire was profiled, and TCRdb retains in-frame clones only, with some absent. The sample has more than 100,000 clones; roughly three quarters are singletons. CDR3 length equals 16 residues. Germline V lookup: CDR1 MNHEY, CDR2 SMNVEV (reference sequence). Trimming stripped 7 bases from V and 7 bases from J, with 22 bases between. The receptor was isolated from a woman aged 18 to 35 in good health and CMV-seronegative. The sample was PBMCs. The rearrangement joins TRBV27 to TRBJ1-4; D is undetermined. Here the CDR3 DNA reads TGTGCCAGCAAACGACGCCCTTTAACGACGGGTGAAAAACTGTTTTTT. Amino acid sequence: CASKRRPLTTGEKLFF.